The sequence of this T cell receptor (beta chain) was determined in a study of T cell changes during pregnancy in multiple sclerosis. Some clones are missing from TCRdb's copy, which holds only in-frame ones; the method was immunoSEQ multiplex PCR. The sample has under 95,000 clones, 85% to 95% seen once. This clone was counted once. J lost 2 bases, V lost 2 bases, and 3 bases had no gene match. The germline CDR1 and CDR2 sequences are MNHNS and SASEGT. This CDR3 is 15 amino acids long. This chain uses TRBV6-1 with TRBJ1-2; 9 nucleotides line up with TRBD1. The sample here was CD4+ T cells from peripheral blood mononuclear cells, taken before pregnancy. The clonotype comes from a female donor with multiple sclerosis, enrolled in a pregnancy study. The CDR3 DNA follows: TGTGCCAGCAGTGAAAGGGGGACAGGGAACTATGGCTACACCTTC. It codes for CASSERGTGNYGYTF.